Below are 32 T cell receptor beta chains sequenced from a single sample in a study of blood T cell repertoires in COVID-19. TCRdb's copy holds only in-frame clones and misses some; the assay was immunoSEQ multiplex PCR. This sample has 250,000 or so clones, with over 90% found just once. Sequenced material: peripheral blood. These receptors originate from a man aged 25-45 years with COVID-19, enrolled during active disease.

The chain carries TRBV10-1 and TRBJ2-3, with D possibly matching TRBD1 (8 bases). Trimming pared 2 bases from V and 6 bases from J, leaving 21 bases between. This CDR3 has 17 amino acids. The V gene's germline CDR1 is WNHNN and CDR2 SYGVQD (reference sequence). CDR3 loop: CASSEPKTGEGMDTQYF. In DNA form, the CDR3 reads TGCGCCAGCAGTGAGCCGAAGACAGGGGAGGGGATGGATACGCAGTATTTT.

The rearrangement uses TRBV20-1 and TRBJ1-1; D is uncertain. CDR3 length equals 11 residues. Germline CDR1 reads DFQATT; CDR2 reads SNEGSKA (reference sequence). Trimming removed 3 bases at V and 3 bases at J, with 5 bases between. CDR3 region: CSASQDTEAFF. The CDR3 region has the DNA TGCAGTGCTAGTCAGGACACTGAAGCTTTCTTT.

The DNA of the CDR3 is TGTGCCACCAGTGACCCGGGACAGGGGGGCACCGGGGAGCTGTTTTTT. Encoded protein: CATSDPGQGGTGELFF. J is TRBJ2-2 and V is TRBV24-1, with 11 bases lining up with TRBD1. With 4 bases clipped from V and 4 bases from J, the junction kept 4 bases outside the gene matches. CDR3 length equals 16 residues. Germline V gene data show CDR1 as KGHDR and CDR2 as SFDVKD.

The chain couples TRBV19 to TRBJ1-5, with a tentative D call TRBD1 (5 bases). Germline values: CDR1 LNHDA, CDR2 SQIVND (reference sequence). The CDR3 consists of 16 residues. The V and J ends lost 0 bases and 7 bases respectively, with 16 bases between them. CDR3 loop: CASSIDSDKWGQPQHF. CDR3 DNA: TGTGCCAGTAGTATAGATTCCGATAAATGGGGCCAGCCCCAGCATTTT.

As regards this clone: Other DNA sequences in the sample encode the same CDR3. The chain carries TRBV18 and TRBJ2-7, with a weak D call TRBD1 (5 bases). This CDR3 comprises 14 residues. Trimming shortened V by 3 bases and J by 2 bases, and 11 bases separated the two germline ends. The V gene's germline CDR1 is KGHSH and CDR2 LQKENI. CDR3 DNA: TGTGCCAGCTCACCCGGCCAGGGCCCCTACGAGCAGTACTTC. It translates to CASSPGQGPYEQYF.

The chain employs TRBV11-3 and TRBJ2-5; 8 bases agree with TRBD1. The germline V gene has CDR1 SGHNT and CDR2 YENEEA. This CDR3 has 14 amino acids. V lost 0 bases, J lost 7 bases, and 4 bases stayed unmatched. CDR3 in amino acids: CASSLDGQGATQYF. CDR3 DNA sequence: TGTGCCAGCAGCTTAGATGGACAGGGCGCGACCCAGTACTTC.

The chain recombines TRBV7-9 with TRBJ2-7; 7 bases match TRBD2. This CDR3 is 14 amino acids long. J was trimmed by 0 bases and V by 5 bases; bases with no gene match: 4. CDR1 is SEHNR, CDR2 FQNEAQ, per germline (reference sequence). In nucleotides, the CDR3 is TGTGCCAGCAGCGCTAGCGGCTTCTCCTACGAGCAGTACTTC. Translation: CASSASGFSYEQYF.

The chain links TRBV19 to TRBJ1-6; a weak D match, TRBD1 (5 bases). V was cut by 3 bases and J by 8 bases, with 17 bases left in between. The germline gives CDR1 LNHDA, CDR2 SQIVND (reference sequence). This CDR3 has 16 residues. The CDR3 reads CASSITTTRGDSPLHF. The CDR3 DNA sequence: TGTGCCAGTAGTATCACCACAACAAGGGGTGATTCACCCCTCCACTTT.

This clone was recorded only once. The CDR3 sequence is CASSPGDGRPYEQYF. The DNA of the CDR3 is TGCGCCAGCTCTCCCGGGGATGGTCGGCCCTACGAGCAGTACTTC. The V and J genes are TRBV5-1 and TRBJ2-7, with D possibly matching TRBD2 (5 bases). Between the trimmed V and J ends, which lost 7 bases and 2 bases, there was a span of 19 bases. The CDR3 runs 15 residues. Germline loops: CDR1 SGHRS, CDR2 YFSETQ.

This clone was seen only once. The chain joins TRBV11-3 to TRBJ1-1; 9 bases fit TRBD1. In germline, CDR1 is SGHNT, CDR2 YENEEA. This CDR3 has 15 amino acids. V was pared by 0 bases and J by 1 base, with 0 bases of the junction left unmatched. CDR3 amino acids: CASSLEGQGNTEAFF. The CDR3 DNA sequence: TGTGCCAGCAGCTTAGAGGGACAGGGGAACACTGAAGCTTTCTTT. The variable domain in full, completed from reference TRBV11-3 and TRBJ1-1, reads EAGVVQSPRYKIIEKKQPVAFWCNPISGHNTLYWYLQNLGQGPELLIRYENEEAVDDSQLPKDRFSAERLKGVDSTLKIQPAELGDSAVYLCASSLEGQGNTEAFFGQGTRLTVV.

The chain couples TRBV6-4 to TRBJ1-2; D remains ambiguous. The ends were cut back, 1 base at V and 7 bases at J, with 10 bases in the middle. Germline loops: CDR1 MRHNA, CDR2 SNTAGT. This CDR3 contains 13 residues. The CDR3, as DNA: TGTGCCAGCAGTGACTGGAGGACGGGTGGCTACACCTTC. This sequence encodes CASSDWRTGGYTF.

This clone turned up a few times. The chain carries TRBV6-5 and TRBJ1-2, with D hard to call. V shed 6 bases and J shed 4 bases, with 12 bases lying between them. Germline CDR1 MNHEY, CDR2 SVGAGI. The CDR3 extends over 13 amino acids. The CDR3 region is CASRESPRYGYTF. In DNA form, the CDR3 reads TGTGCCAGCAGGGAGTCCCCCCGCTATGGCTACACCTTC.

The rearrangement uses TRBV19 and TRBJ2-5, with TRBD2 matching over 7 bases. V lost 9 bases to trimming and J lost 2 bases; unmatched junction nucleotides: 9. The CDR3 loop spans 14 amino acids. Germline V gene data show CDR1 as LNHDA and CDR2 as SQIVND (reference sequence). CDR3 DNA: TGTGCCAGCCGGCCCGGGGGGTCTCAAGAGACCCAGTACTTC. This codes for CASRPGGSQETQYF.

This rearrangement joins TRBV5-6 to TRBJ2-5; D call uncertain. Looked up from germline, CDR1 is SGHDT and CDR2 is YYEEEE. The CDR3 loop spans 12 amino acids. The V and J ends lost 4 bases and 2 bases respectively, with 6 bases between them. The CDR3 nucleotides read TGTGCCAGCAGCCTCGAGCAAGAGACCCAGTACTTC. Translating it yields CASSLEQETQYF.

With respect to this clone: The junction differs from germline at one of its ends, possibly a read error. The genes are TRBV4-1 and TRBJ1-1; D remains ambiguous. This CDR3 contains 14 residues. From germline, CDR1 is MGHRA and CDR2 YSYEKL. CDR3 in amino acids: CASSQHFPNAEAFF. CDR3 sequence (DNA): TGCGCCAGCAGCCAACACTTCCCGAACGCTGAAGCTTTCTTT.

CDR3: CASSQGSPYEQYF. As DNA, the CDR3 is TGTGCCAGCAGCCAAGGTTCTCCCTACGAGCAGTACTTC. This rearrangement joins TRBV3-1 (or the pseudogene TRBV3-2) to TRBJ2-7, with D uncertain. V was trimmed by 1 base and J by 2 bases, leaving 6 bases between them. CDR1 is LGHDT, CDR2 YNNKEL, per germline (reference sequence). The CDR3 is 13 amino acids.

The CDR3 reads CASSPTGTNYGYTF. CDR3 nucleotides: TGCGCCAGCAGCCCGACAGGCACTAACTATGGCTACACCTTC. The chain couples TRBV5-1 to TRBJ1-2; TRBD1 might be the D (6 bases). The CDR3 loop spans 14 amino acids. V lost 4 bases and J 0 bases, leaving 10 bases between the germline ends. Per the germline V gene, CDR1 is SGHRS and CDR2 is YFSETQ.

The chain joins TRBV7-9 to TRBJ1-1; 7 positions agree with TRBD1. Germline CDR1 and CDR2: SEHNR and FQNEAQ (reference sequence). Trimming cost V 5 bases and J 1 base; bases outside gene matches: 13. The CDR3 sequence is 17 residues long. DNA of the CDR3: TGTGCCAGCAGCAGCACATTTAGGGGGCAGACGAACACTGAAGCTTTCTTT. This translates into CASSSTFRGQTNTEAFF.

V gene TRBV5-1 combines with J gene TRBJ1-6; TRBD1 matches at 8 bases. Looked up from germline, CDR1 is SGHRS and CDR2 is YFSETQ. V lost 3 bases and J lost 8; bases outside the gene matches: 7. This CDR3 has 15 amino acids. The CDR3, as DNA: TGCGCCAGCAGCTCGCGACAGGGGTATCATTCACCCCTCCACTTT. Translation gives CASSSRQGYHSPLHF.

V usage is TRBV7-3 and J usage is TRBJ1-1; D gene ambiguous. This CDR3 comprises 16 residues. Looked up from germline, CDR1 is SGHTA and CDR2 is FQGTGA. Trimming took 5 bases from V and 4 from J, leaving 20 bases between them. The CDR3 DNA reads as TGTGCCAGCAGCCCCTTAATTGGCCCAGGCGCCACTGAAGCTTTCTTT. Its translation is CASSPLIGPGATEAFF.

The chain couples TRBV6-5 to TRBJ1-5, with 8 bases that match TRBD1. The germline V gene has CDR1 MNHEY and CDR2 SVGAGI. With 8 bases clipped from V and 2 bases from J, the junction kept 5 bases outside the gene matches. The CDR3 loop spans 14 amino acids. This chain's CDR3 is CASVGTGGNQPQHF. Here the CDR3 DNA reads TGTGCCAGCGTCGGGACAGGCGGCAATCAGCCCCAGCATTTT.

V gene TRBV6-6 combines with J gene TRBJ2-7; 9 bases are a match to TRBD1. Germline loops: CDR1 MNHNY, CDR2 SVGAGI (reference sequence). This CDR3 is 16 amino acids long. The junction had 11 bases not matched to a gene; V was cut back by 5 bases and J by 3 bases. The CDR3 spells CASSPTGTGRVYEQYF. The CDR3 nucleotides are TGTGCCAGCAGTCCCACCGGGACAGGGAGAGTCTACGAGCAGTACTTC.

The rearrangement uses TRBV6-6 and TRBJ1-2; D perhaps matches TRBD1 (5 bases). The V gene's germline CDR1 is MNHNY and CDR2 SVGAGI (reference sequence). The CDR3 spans 11 residues. The V gene lost 10 bases and the J gene lost 3 bases, with 9 bases spanning the gap. The CDR3 spells CATGSDYGYTF. CDR3 in DNA: TGTGCCACAGGGTCAGACTATGGCTACACCTTC.

V is TRBV11-3 and J is TRBJ1-3; maybe TRBD1 (6 bases). Germline loops: CDR1 SGHNT, CDR2 YENEEA. Trimming took off 2 bases at V and 6 bases at J, with 8 bases between the two ends. CDR3 length equals 13 residues. The CDR3 DNA reads as TGTGCCAGCAGCTTATACAGGGAAAACACCATATATTTT. This sequence encodes CASSLYRENTIYF. Filled out from reference TRBV11-3 and TRBJ1-3, the complete variable domain reads EAGVVQSPRYKIIEKKQPVAFWCNPISGHNTLYWYLQNLGQGPELLIRYENEEAVDDSQLPKDRFSAERLKGVDSTLKIQPAELGDSAVYLCASSLYRENTIYFGEGSWLTVV.

The sample holds one count of this clone. V gene TRBV18 combines with J gene TRBJ2-3; 7 bases are shared with TRBD2. The CDR3 extends over 14 amino acids. CDR1 is KGHSH, CDR2 LQKENI, per germline. The V segment lost 1 base and the J segment 3 bases; nucleotides outside the gene matches: 1. CDR3 DNA: TGTGCCAGCTCACCACGCGGGGGAACAGATACGCAGTATTTT. As protein: CASSPRGGTDTQYF.

This clone was seen once. The rearrangement joins TRBV5-1 to TRBJ2-2; 10 positions agree with TRBD2. The V segment lost 4 bases and the J segment 4 bases; nucleotides outside the gene matches: 7. The CDR3 length is 16 residues. CDR1 SGHRS and CDR2 YFSETQ come from the germline V gene. DNA for the CDR3: TGCGCCAGCAGCAAGCTAGCGGGGGAAGGCACCGGGGAGCTGTTTTTT. This encodes CASSKLAGEGTGELFF.

CDR3 residues: CASSLEGHRGYTF. The DNA of the CDR3 is TGTGCCAGCAGCTTAGAGGGACATCGGGGCTACACCTTC. The V call is TRBV7-9, the J call TRBJ1-2; TRBD1 is a possible D gene (6 bases). Germline lookup yields CDR1 SEHNR and CDR2 FQNEAQ (reference sequence). The CDR3 runs 13 residues. The germline V and J ends were trimmed by 1 base and 8 bases, with 11 bases remaining between them.

V usage is TRBV11-2 and J usage is TRBJ2-6; the match to TRBD1 covers 10 bases. CDR3 size: 19 residues. Germline V gene lookup returns CDR1 SGHAT and CDR2 FQNNGV. The V gene end was trimmed by 0 bases and the J gene end by 3 bases; junction bases not matched to a gene: 8. The CDR3 loop reads CASSLDVGQGYVGANVLTF. CDR3 in DNA: TGTGCCAGCAGCTTAGATGTGGGACAGGGGTATGTTGGGGCCAACGTCCTGACTTTC.

V and J are TRBV5-1 and TRBJ1-6; 9 bases agree with TRBD1. CDR3 length: 13 amino acids. Trimming took 7 bases from V and 9 from J; bases not matched to a gene: 5. CDR1 is SGHRS, CDR2 YFSETQ, per germline. CDR3 region: CASQTGGGSPLHF. The CDR3 DNA follows: TGCGCCAGCCAAACAGGGGGCGGTTCACCCCTCCACTTT.

The V call is TRBV9, the J call TRBJ1-6, with D possibly matching TRBD1 (6 bases). Between the trimmed V and J ends, which lost 0 bases and 7 bases, there was a span of 11 bases. Germline-derived CDR1 and CDR2 are SGDLS and YYNGEE. The CDR3 totals 15 residues. DNA of the CDR3: TGTGCCAGCAGCGTAGCAGGGGTGAGAAATTCACCCCTCCACTTT. Protein product: CASSVAGVRNSPLHF.

V gene TRBV5-1 combines with J gene TRBJ2-5; 15 bases map to TRBD2. The V gene's germline CDR1 is SGHRS and CDR2 YFSETQ. The CDR3 loop spans 16 amino acids. The ends lost 4 bases at V and 5 bases at J; junction bases unmatched: 6. The CDR3, as DNA: TGCGCCAGCAGCCCCGGACTAGCGGGGGGGCCGGAGACCCAGTACTTC. Protein product: CASSPGLAGGPETQYF.

The rearrangement links TRBV13 to TRBJ1-4, with 10 bases that match TRBD1. V lost 5 bases, J lost 7 bases, and 7 bases stayed unmatched. The CDR3 has 15 residues. Germline lookup yields CDR1 PRHDT and CDR2 FYEKMQ (reference sequence). The CDR3 region is CASSMGQGTGEKLFF. CDR3 bases: TGTGCCAGCAGCATGGGACAGGGGACAGGTGAAAAACTGTTTTTT. Complete variable domain (other parts from reference TRBV13 and TRBJ1-4): AAGVIQSPRHLIKEKRETATLKCYPIPRHDTVYWYQQGPGQDPQFLISFYEKMQSDKGSIPDRFSAQQFSDYHSELNMSSLELGDSALYFCASSMGQGTGEKLFFGSGTQLSVL.